These T cell receptor beta chains were read from a single sample in a study of cytomegalovirus exposure and HLA in healthy donors. Data came from immunoSEQ multiplex PCR; TCRdb stores just in-frame clones and leaves some out. The repertoire holds over 150,000 clones, with around 68% as singletons. The sample was PBMCs. Receptors originate from a man aged 45 to 65 in good health and CMV-seronegative. Both conserved end residues are part of each CDR3. D genes are given only for firm matches. Only part of the rows carry a size: once, few, many, or a class if the clone is expanded.

V gene	clone size	CDR3 length	D gene	J gene	CDR3 protein	CDR3 DNA
TRBV12-5	few	15	TRBD1	TRBJ1-1	CASGLSLGTDIEAFF	TGTGCTAGTGGTTTGTCCCTCGGGACAGATATCGAAGCTTTCTTT
TRBV6-5	-	16	-	TRBJ1-1	CASSYSDSGANTEAFF	TGTGCCAGCAGTTACTCAGACTCAGGGGCGAACACTGAAGCTTTCTTT
TRBV6-5	few	15	TRBD1	TRBJ2-1	CASSTLATGLSEQFF	TGTGCCAGCAGTACCTTAGCGACAGGGTTAAGTGAGCAGTTCTTC
TRBV7-9	-	14	TRBD1	TRBJ2-1	CASSLWDRDNEQFF	TGTGCCAGCAGCTTATGGGACAGGGATAATGAGCAGTTCTTC
TRBV2	-	14	-	TRBJ2-7	CASSQDTGSYEQYF	TGTGCCAGCAGCCAGGACACCGGCTCCTACGAGCAGTACTTC
TRBV9	-	16	-	TRBJ2-7	CASSVGFGGRAYEQYF	TGTGCCAGCAGCGTAGGTTTCGGGGGGCGGGCCTACGAGCAGTACTTC
TRBV27	-	13	-	TRBJ2-7	CASGARLTYEQYF	TGTGCCAGCGGTGCTAGGCTTACCTACGAGCAGTACTTC
TRBV11-1	-	13	TRBD1	TRBJ2-7	CASSRPTGDEQYF	TGTGCCAGCAGCCGCCCGACAGGGGACGAGCAGTACTTC
TRBV4-3	-	16	-	TRBJ2-3	CASSQGRAPSTDTQYF	TGCGCCAGCAGTCAAGGCAGGGCCCCTAGCACAGATACGCAGTATTTT
TRBV5-6	-	14	TRBD1	TRBJ2-7	CASSFQGAPYEQYF	TGTGCCAGCAGCTTCCAGGGGGCTCCCTACGAGCAGTACTTC
TRBV7-3	-	21	TRBD2	TRBJ2-1	CASSLTPGTSGGANFGNEQFF	TGTGCCAGCAGCTTAACTCCCGGGACTAGCGGGGGGGCCAATTTTGGCAATGAGCAGTTCTTC
TRBV25-1	-	14	-	TRBJ1-1	CASSDLGGLTEAFF	TGTGCCAGCAGTGACCTTGGCGGGTTGACTGAAGCTTTCTTT
TRBV5-1	-	16	TRBD2	TRBJ2-5	CASSLEASGGEETQYF	TGCGCCAGCAGCTTGGAGGCTAGCGGGGGGGAGGAGACCCAGTACTTC
TRBV5-1	-	20	-	TRBJ2-2	CASSLRAIGTADLNTGELFF	TGCGCCAGCAGCCTCAGAGCCATAGGAACCGCCGACTTGAACACCGGGGAGCTGTTTTTT
TRBV6-5	-	11	TRBD1	TRBJ1-3	CASRTGGTIYF	TGTGCCAGCAGGACAGGGGGGACCATATATTTT
TRBV27	-	15	TRBD1	TRBJ1-5	CASRPDRDLNQPQHF	TGTGCCAGCAGGCCTGACAGGGACCTCAATCAGCCCCAGCATTTT
TRBV5-1	-	14	-	TRBJ2-7	CASSPGQGGYEQYF	TGCGCCAGCAGCCCTGGACAGGGAGGGTACGAGCAGTACTTC
TRBV6-1	few	13	-	TRBJ2-3	CASSAVSTDTQYF	TGTGCCAGCAGTGCGGTGTCCACAGATACGCAGTATTTT
TRBV5-4	few	17	TRBD2	TRBJ2-3	CASSLGGFSGGTDTQYF	TGTGCCAGCAGCCTGGGCGGATTTAGCGGGGGTACAGATACGCAGTATTTT
TRBV10-3	few	11	-	TRBJ2-7	CAISESMEQYF	TGTGCCATCAGTGAGTCTATGGAGCAGTACTTC
TRBV28	-	12	-	TRBJ1-4	CASSFVDEKLFF	TGTGCCAGCAGTTTCGTAGATGAAAAACTGTTTTTT
TRBV7-9	-	14	-	TRBJ2-7	CASSFGGGFYEQYF	TGTGCCAGCAGCTTTGGGGGCGGCTTCTACGAGCAGTACTTC
TRBV18	few	14	-	TRBJ1-1	CASSIQGSDTEAFF	TGTGCCAGCTCAATCCAGGGATCCGACACTGAAGCTTTCTTT
TRBV18	-	13	-	TRBJ2-7	CASSPPARGEQYF	TGTGCCAGCTCACCACCTGCCCGCGGCGAGCAGTACTTC
TRBV5-1	-	12	-	TRBJ2-1	CASSFQYNEQFF	TGCGCCAGCAGCTTCCAGTACAATGAGCAGTTCTTC
TRBV7-9	-	13	TRBD1	TRBJ2-7	CASSVGQVYEQYF	TGTGCCAGCAGCGTCGGACAGGTCTACGAGCAGTACTTC
TRBV7-2	-	15	-	TRBJ2-5	CASSRDSHTQETQYF	TGTGCCAGCAGCCGGGACTCTCACACACAAGAGACCCAGTACTTC
TRBV5-1	-	17	-	TRBJ1-4	CASSLAPGRGTNEKLFF	TGCGCCAGCAGCTTAGCCCCGGGGCGGGGAACTAATGAAAAACTGTTTTTT
TRBV7-2	-	15	-	TRBJ2-3	CASAARGPRTDTQYF	TGTGCCAGCGCGGCCCGAGGCCCCCGAACGGATACGCAGTATTTT
TRBV11-2	-	16	TRBD1	TRBJ1-6	CASSPPGQGRNSPLHF	TGTGCCAGCAGCCCACCCGGACAGGGACGTAATTCACCCCTCCACTTT
TRBV6-5	-	13	TRBD1	TRBJ1-5	CASRDRDGQPQHF	TGTGCCAGCAGAGACAGGGATGGTCAGCCCCAGCATTTT